The T cell receptor (beta chain) described here comes from a study of blood T cell repertoires in COVID-19. Overall study context: The origin of the acute and convalescent COVID-19 samples was the United States, Italy and Spain.

This clone came up a few times. Participant-reported clinical history was the basis for cohort assignment. Within the 2 weeks before study entry, each person in the exposed group met a COVID-19 case. The CDR3 has 13 amino acids. In germline, CDR1 is SGHTA, CDR2 FQGTGA. Trimming removed 5 bases from V and 0 bases from J, with 7 bases in between. Authors' data handling: Reference gene primer amplification in the assay estimated nucleated cell counts. Clones were sequenced by immunoSEQ multiplex PCR, and TCRdb holds only the in-frame ones, with some missing. D and trimming come from the DNA, and the V and J calls and clone size come from that table. The sample holds 250,000 to 400,000 clones; 85% are singletons and the top ten take over 1.5%.

The receptor's source is a woman in her thirties who had been exposed to COVID-19. This chain connects TRBV7-3 to TRBJ2-5; D uncertain. Sequenced sample: PBMCs or T cells enriched from blood (not recorded which). CDR3 bases: TGTGCCAGCAGCCCTCTAAACCAAGAGACCCAGTACTTC. Amino acid sequence: CASSPLNQETQYF.